These 31 T cell receptor beta chains were sequenced from one sample in a study of blood T cell repertoires in COVID-19. Assay: immunoSEQ multiplex PCR; the TCRdb copy retains only in-frame clones and omits some. The sample lists some 50,000 clones, around 87% occurring once. The sample comprised peripheral blood. The receptors were sampled from a human donor in a cohort sampled during active COVID-19.

On this clone: One end of the junction fails to match germline, which may point to a read error. The CDR3 sequence: CASSSGSFNSPLHF. For the CDR3, the DNA is TGTGCCAGCAGCTCAGGGTCCTTTAATTCACCCCTCCACTTT. The rearrangement links TRBV6-5 to TRBJ1-6; D is possibly TRBD1 (5 bases). Germline V gene data show CDR1 as MNHEY and CDR2 as SVGAGI. The CDR3 length is 14 residues.

This chain uses TRBV7-9 with TRBJ2-4; 8 bases fit TRBD1. V was clipped by 5 bases and J by 0 bases; unmatched bases: 9. Germline V gives CDR1 SEHNR, CDR2 FQNEAQ (reference sequence). The CDR3 contains 17 residues. The CDR3 here is CASSPLGQGLAKNIQYF. DNA for the CDR3: TGTGCCAGCAGCCCCCTCGGACAGGGTTTAGCCAAAAACATTCAGTACTTC.

The chain couples TRBV10-1 to TRBJ2-3, with TRBD2 matching 7 bases. Germline V gene sequence: CDR1 WNHNN, CDR2 SYGVQD (reference sequence). The CDR3 loop spans 15 amino acids. V lost 0 bases to trimming and J lost 6 bases; unmatched junction nucleotides: 6. The CDR3 nucleotides read TGCGCCAGCAGTGAGTCTATGGGGACTATCGATACGCAGTATTTT. This codes for CASSESMGTIDTQYF.

The chain uses TRBV19 and TRBJ2-2; the match to TRBD1 covers 7 bases. V trimming: 3 bases; J trimming: 2 bases; junction bases outside the gene matches: 6. Germline-derived CDR1 and CDR2 are LNHDA and SQIVND (reference sequence). The CDR3 contains 16 residues. The CDR3 region has the DNA TGTGCCAGTAGTATCACCGGGACAGACAACACCGGGGAGCTGTTTTTT. Translation: CASSITGTDNTGELFF.

The gene calls are TRBV5-8 and TRBJ1-1; TRBD1 is a possible D gene (5 bases). The CDR3 is 14 amino acids. V lost 2 bases to trimming and J lost 6 bases, with 14 bases between them. Germline values: CDR1 SGHTS, CDR2 YDEGEE. The DNA for the CDR3 is TGTGCCAGCAGCTTTAGGGGCACTAAAGCTGAAGCTTTCTTT. Amino acid sequence: CASSFRGTKAEAFF.

As DNA, the CDR3 is TGTGCCATCAGTGAGGGCAGTGAGCAGTTCTTC. Protein product: CAISEGSEQFF. V is TRBV10-3 and J is TRBJ2-1; D ambiguous. The CDR3 is made up of 11 amino acids. Trimming took 2 bases from V and 9 from J, leaving 5 bases between them. CDR1 and CDR2 from the germline V gene are ENHRY and SYGVKD.

The V gene is TRBV2, the J gene TRBJ2-2; weak D call: TRBD1 (6 bases). The CDR3 totals 16 residues. CDR1 and CDR2 (germline): SNHLY, FYNNEI. Trimming removed 5 bases at V and 7 bases at J, with 20 bases between. The CDR3 DNA sequence: TGTGCCAGCAGTTCCTACTACAGGGTAATGGGCGGGGAGCTGTTTTTT. Translated, it gives CASSSYYRVMGGELFF.

This sequence joins TRBV6-6 and TRBJ1-3; TRBD1 matches at 7 bases. The V gene end was trimmed by 4 bases and the J gene end by 4 bases; junction bases not matched to a gene: 7. This CDR3 contains 15 residues. Per germline, CDR1 MNHNY and CDR2 SVGAGI (reference sequence). Written as DNA, the CDR3 is TGTGCCAGCAGTTCTAACAGGGGTCTGGGAAACACCATATATTTT. Translated: CASSSNRGLGNTIYF.

The rearrangement links TRBV9 to TRBJ2-5, with TRBD2 matching over 15 bases. Trimming removed 0 bases from V and 5 bases from J; junction bases left unmatched: 5. The CDR3 runs to 17 residues. CDR1 and CDR2 (germline): SGDLS, YYNGEE. The CDR3 spells CASSVGTSGRAAETQYF. CDR3 nucleotide sequence: TGTGCCAGCAGCGTAGGGACTAGCGGGAGGGCCGCTGAGACCCAGTACTTC.

This chain connects TRBV13 to TRBJ2-1; maybe TRBD2 (5 bases). Trimming stripped 5 bases from V and 5 bases from J, with 16 bases between. The CDR3 covers 15 residues. The germline CDR1 and CDR2 sequences are PRHDT and FYEKMQ (reference sequence). For the CDR3, the DNA is TGTGCCAGCAGCCAAGGACTCTTACCTCACAATGAGCAGTTCTTC. Translation gives CASSQGLLPHNEQFF.

The rearrangement links TRBV29-1 to TRBJ1-1, with D possibly TRBD1 on 6 matching bases. The V and J ends lost 3 bases and 0 bases respectively, with 8 bases between them. CDR1 SQVTM and CDR2 ANQGSEA come from the germline V gene. The CDR3 length is 13 residues. DNA of the CDR3: TGCAGCGTTGAGGACAGTTTGAACACTGAAGCTTTCTTT. Its protein is CSVEDSLNTEAFF.

The gene calls are TRBV30 and TRBJ1-5; 8 bases match TRBD1. Per germline, CDR1 GTSNPN and CDR2 SVGIG (reference sequence). The CDR3 loop spans 15 amino acids. V trimming: 2 bases; J trimming: 0 bases; junction bases outside the gene matches: 3. The CDR3 here is CAWSTGQGSNQPQHF. CDR3 DNA sequence: TGTGCCTGGAGTACCGGACAGGGTAGCAATCAGCCCCAGCATTTT.

The chain recombines TRBV6-6 with TRBJ1-1; 10 bases match TRBD1. The germline V gene has CDR1 MNHNY and CDR2 SVGAGI (reference sequence). Trimming at V came to 6 bases and at J to 5 bases, leaving 12 bases not matched to a gene. The CDR3 runs 16 residues. The CDR3 sequence: CASRTGTGDIRTEAFF. For the CDR3, the DNA is TGTGCCAGCAGAACCGGGACAGGGGATATAAGGACTGAAGCTTTCTTT.

The genes are TRBV7-3 and TRBJ2-1; D may be TRBD2 (6 bases). The CDR3 loop spans 15 amino acids. Germline CDR1 SGHTA, CDR2 FQGTGA. V gave up 4 bases and J gave up 5 bases, with 15 bases separating them. In DNA, the CDR3 is TGTGCCAGCAGCTCGGCCGGGACTCGGGACAATGAGCAGTTCTTC. Translation gives CASSSAGTRDNEQFF.

V and J are TRBV7-6 and TRBJ2-4, with D perhaps TRBD2 (5 bases). This CDR3 is built from 14 residues. Germline CDR1 and CDR2: SGHVS and FNYEAQ. Trimming took 0 bases from V and 9 from J, leaving 12 bases between them. CDR3 sequence (DNA): TGTGCCAGCAGCTTAGCCCCCCCCGAGGGCATTCAGTACTTC. Translated, it gives CASSLAPPEGIQYF.

The gene calls are TRBV3-1 (or the pseudogene TRBV3-2) and TRBJ1-2; weak D call: TRBD1 (6 bases). Trimming took off 3 bases at V and 8 bases at J, with 13 bases between the two ends. The CDR3 has 13 amino acids. Per germline, CDR1 LGHDT and CDR2 YNNKEL (reference sequence). The CDR3 protein is CASSHMNGGGYTF. The CDR3 DNA reads TGTGCCAGCAGCCATATGAATGGGGGCGGCTACACCTTC.

This rearrangement joins TRBV4-3 to TRBJ2-1; 12 bases agree with TRBD1. The junction had 7 bases not matched to a gene; V was cut back by 1 base and J by 6 bases. CDR1 and CDR2 (germline): LGHNA, YSLEER. This CDR3 region has 17 residues. Here the CDR3 DNA reads TGCGCCAGCAGCCAAGCCCCCCCGGGACAGGGGGCCAATGAGCAGTTCTTC. Translation gives CASSQAPPGQGANEQFF.

The V gene is TRBV25-1, the J gene TRBJ2-7; 12 bases are a match to TRBD2. The germline CDR1 and CDR2 sequences are MGHDK and SYGVNS. The length of the CDR3 is 17 residues. Unmatched junction bases numbered 6, after V lost 1 base and J lost 2 bases. In DNA, the CDR3 is TGTGCCAGCAGTGAATCTTCCAGGACTAGCGGGACCTACGAGCAGTACTTC. Its translation is CASSESSRTSGTYEQYF.

This clone showed up just a few times. CDR3 nucleotide sequence: TGTGCCAGCAGCCCGCCACCCGGGACAGATAACTATGGCTACACCTTC. Translation gives CASSPPPGTDNYGYTF. J is TRBJ1-2 and V is TRBV5-4, with 7 bases lining up with TRBD1. CDR1 SGHNT and CDR2 YYREEE come from the germline V gene (reference sequence). V lost 4 bases, J lost 1 base, and 10 bases stayed unmatched. The CDR3 length is 16 residues.

This chain joins TRBV6-2 or TRBV6-3 and TRBJ1-6, with D possibly matching TRBD1 (5 bases). The germline V and J ends were trimmed by 5 bases and 6 bases, with 8 bases remaining between them. The CDR3 loop spans 13 amino acids. CDR1 is MNHEY, CDR2 SVGEGT, per germline. CDR3 in amino acids: CASSHDSNSPLHF. CDR3 DNA: TGTGCCAGCAGTCACGACAGTAATTCACCCCTCCACTTT.

The V gene is TRBV5-1, the J gene TRBJ2-1; 12 nucleotides match TRBD2. The CDR3 is 17 amino acids. Germline CDR1 and CDR2: SGHRS and YFSETQ. The V gene end was trimmed by 0 bases and the J gene end by 0 bases; junction bases not matched to a gene: 1. Here the CDR3 DNA reads TGCGCCAGCAGCTTGGTGGGACTAGCGGGCTCCTACAATGAGCAGTTCTTC. This translates into CASSLVGLAGSYNEQFF.

This chain joins TRBV6-2 or TRBV6-3 and TRBJ2-1, with D perhaps TRBD2 (6 bases). Germline values: CDR1 MNHEY, CDR2 SVGEGT. With 1 base removed from V and 7 bases from J, the gap between germline ends came to 11 bases. The CDR3 is made up of 14 amino acids. The DNA of the CDR3 is TGTGCCAGCAGTTACTTCCGGGAGTGGAATGAGCAGTTCTTC. Protein: CASSYFREWNEQFF.

This chain uses TRBV28 with TRBJ1-1; D unclear. The V end was cut by 0 bases, the J end by 1 base, with 6 bases between. Germline V lookup: CDR1 MDHEN, CDR2 SYDVKM. The CDR3 contains 14 residues. The CDR3 DNA reads as TGTGCCAGCAGTTTATGGATAGAGAACACTGAAGCTTTCTTT. Amino acid sequence: CASSLWIENTEAFF.

The rearrangement links TRBV5-1 to TRBJ2-7, with unresolved D. This CDR3 comprises 13 residues. V lost 5 bases and J 6 bases, leaving 15 bases between the germline ends. The V gene's germline CDR1 is SGHRS and CDR2 YFSETQ. CDR3 in amino acids: CASRGLSSGEQYF. The CDR3 region has the DNA TGCGCCAGCAGGGGCCTCAGTAGTGGCGAGCAGTACTTC. Together with reference TRBV5-1 and TRBJ2-7, the CDR3 gives the full variable domain: KAGVTQTPRYLIKTRGQQVTLSCSPISGHRSVSWYQQTPGQGLQFLFEYFSETQRNKGNFPGRFSGRQFSNSRSEMNVSTLELGDSALYLCASRGLSSGEQYFGPGTRLTVT.

This clone is a singleton in its sample. This chain connects TRBV29-1 to TRBJ1-1, with no clear D. The ends were cut back, 7 bases at V and 1 base at J, with 10 bases in the middle. Germline loops: CDR1 SQVTM, CDR2 ANQGSEA. CDR3 length: 12 amino acids. The CDR3 nucleotides read TGCAGCGGGAGACGGTCGAACACTGAAGCTTTCTTT. Its protein product is CSGRRSNTEAFF.

In its sample, this clone was seen a few times. The J gene is TRBJ2-7, the V gene TRBV10-3; 11 bases match TRBD2. Germline V CDR1 and CDR2: ENHRY, SYGVKD. Trimming removed 9 bases from V and 6 bases from J; junction bases left unmatched: 10. The CDR3 runs to 14 residues. CDR3 sequence reads: CAIATSGTITEQYF. The CDR3 DNA reads TGTGCCATTGCGACTAGCGGGACCATTACCGAGCAGTACTTC.

The chain links TRBV27 to TRBJ1-2, with TRBD1 matching 10 bases. The germline CDR1 and CDR2 sequences are MNHEY and SMNVEV (reference sequence). This CDR3 region has 14 residues. V gave up 3 bases and J gave up 8 bases; unmatched junction bases: 6. The CDR3 DNA follows: TGTGCCAGCAGTTTTTCCGGGACAGGGGAGGGCTACACCTTC. Amino acids: CASSFSGTGEGYTF.

This rearrangement joins TRBV9 to TRBJ2-1; tentatively, D is TRBD1 (6 bases). The CDR3 has 16 amino acids. Deletions cut 2 bases from V and 4 bases from J, with 16 bases between. Per the germline V gene, CDR1 is SGDLS and CDR2 is YYNGEE. The CDR3: CASSVTGSLAYNEQFF. The CDR3 nucleotides read TGTGCCAGCAGCGTGACAGGATCCCTCGCATACAATGAGCAGTTCTTC.

The chain joins TRBV5-8 to TRBJ2-5, with TRBD2 matching 8 bases. The germline gives CDR1 SGHTS, CDR2 YDEGEE. V was pared by 4 bases and J by 5 bases, with 7 bases of the junction left unmatched. The CDR3 consists of 14 residues. CDR3 amino acids: CASSPQGLEETQYF. CDR3 coding DNA: TGTGCCAGCAGCCCCCAGGGACTAGAGGAGACCCAGTACTTC.

This chain uses TRBV6-4 with TRBJ2-4; 8 bases align to TRBD1. The germline CDR1 and CDR2 sequences are MRHNA and SNTAGT. There are 17 residues in the CDR3. The V segment lost 6 bases and the J segment 3 bases; nucleotides outside the gene matches: 13. CDR3 nucleotides: TGTGCCAGCAGGCCCCTTCCAGGGGGCGGCGTCAAAAACATTCAGTACTTC. Its protein product is CASRPLPGGGVKNIQYF.

The V and J genes are TRBV27 and TRBJ1-4; D is possibly TRBD1 (5 bases). CDR1 and CDR2 (germline): MNHEY, SMNVEV (reference sequence). The CDR3 length is 14 residues. The ends were cut back, 6 bases at V and 3 bases at J, with 11 bases in the middle. The CDR3: CASRETGSNEKLFF. The CDR3 region has the DNA TGTGCCAGCAGAGAAACAGGATCTAATGAAAAACTGTTTTTT.